This entry describes one T cell receptor beta chain. The antigen this receptor binds is unknown. Within one base of it there is no much larger clone, and no base qualities were kept. Libraries were constructed by PCR. TCRdb lists the instrument as Illumina HiSeq 2500. To reduce PCR and sequencing biases, unique molecular identifiers were built into the TCR beta cDNA libraries. Per 1 to 10 million input T cells, 500,000 or so cDNA molecules were obtained, such that each molecule approximated one T cell. The patient libraries were prepared and sequenced with the same protocol used for the earlier healthy control dataset. Samples belonging to the same batch were prepared together, multiplexed and sequenced on a shared HiSeq lane. The original pipeline was this. MIGEC handled the raw barcoded reads, throwing out single-read molecular identifier groups before consensus assembly and CDR3 extraction. Clonotype tables were post-analysed with VDJtools, normalizing diversity by down-sampling all datasets to the smallest sample size. To correct batch-related cross-sample contamination, repertoire overlap clustering matched CDR3 amino acid sequences but not nucleotide sequences. TCRdb applied fastp at Q25 and MiXCR to the public reads, then kept only in-frame beta chains. Rows matching on CDR3 protein sequence are summarized as one entry with the most common DNA and genes. The V and J calls were not made by the authors but by TCRdb's processing. This sample has roughly 730,000 distinct CDR3 sequences in its table, and 30% of those were observed once. Around 0.55% of the sample comes from the top ten.

The data derive from a study of post-analysis software for immune sequencing data (dated by TCRdb to the mid-2010s). Regarding the study in general: Recorded disease courses included relapsing-remitting, secondary progressive and progressive-relapsing multiple sclerosis, with some patients lacking subtype annotation. Patient repertoires were compared against around 10 previously published healthy control repertoires from donors aged roughly 6 to 26 years. A subset of samples was prepared in parallel using single-end sample barcoding, then pooled and co-amplified after Illumina adapter ligation.

To demonstrate the VDJtools post-analysis software, TCR beta repertoires were profiled from the peripheral blood of about 13 young patients with multiple sclerosis. Multiple sclerosis patients were children and adolescents aged roughly 6 to 17 years. The paper as a whole reports these results and caveats: The control group was slightly older than the multiple sclerosis patient group. Multiple sclerosis patients had significantly lower normalized Chao1 diversity than controls, a result that suggests substantial peripheral T-cell clonal expansion. Patients showed significantly higher frequencies than controls for a handful of TRBV segments, among them TRBV5-6, TRBV5-1 and TRBV20-1. Strong co-clustering of samples prepared in the same batch was shown by direct clustering with F measure, prompting a batch-effect correction.

The CDR3 covers 14 residues, taking in both the cysteine and the phenylalanine. Of all the DNA, just the CDR3 is kept, 42 bases in frame from base 1. The junction carries 12 bases between V and J, which are trimmed by 2 bases and 7 bases respectively. CDR1 and CDR2 (SGHDT, YYEEEE) derive from the germline V gene. The rearrangement combines TRBV5-6 with TRBJ2-2; no D gene call is confident. Sequenced: blood. This TCR came from a girl between 10 and 17 years old with multiple sclerosis. DNA sequence: TGTGCCAGCAGCTTTGCAAGATTGAACGGGGAGCTGTTTTTT. Its protein reads: CASSFARLNGELFF.